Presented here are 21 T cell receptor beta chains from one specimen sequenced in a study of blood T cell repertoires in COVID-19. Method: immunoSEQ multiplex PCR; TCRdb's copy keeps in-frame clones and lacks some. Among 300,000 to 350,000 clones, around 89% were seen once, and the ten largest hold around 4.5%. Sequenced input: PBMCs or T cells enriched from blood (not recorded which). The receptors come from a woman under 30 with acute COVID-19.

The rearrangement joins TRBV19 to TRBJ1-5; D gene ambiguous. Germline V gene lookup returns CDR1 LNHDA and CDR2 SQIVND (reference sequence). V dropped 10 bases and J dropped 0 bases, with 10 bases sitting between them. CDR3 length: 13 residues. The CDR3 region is CATGTRSNQPQHF. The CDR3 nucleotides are TGTGCCACCGGTACCCGTAGCAATCAGCCCCAGCATTTT.

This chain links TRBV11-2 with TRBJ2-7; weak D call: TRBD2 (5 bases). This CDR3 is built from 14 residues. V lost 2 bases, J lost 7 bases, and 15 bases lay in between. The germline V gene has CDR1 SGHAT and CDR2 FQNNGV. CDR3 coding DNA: TGTGCCAGCAGCTTAAACGCCAGGACTGGGGAGCAGTACTTC. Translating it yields CASSLNARTGEQYF. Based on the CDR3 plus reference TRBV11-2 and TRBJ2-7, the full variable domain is EAGVAQSPRYKIIEKRQSVAFWCNPISGHATLYWYQQILGQGPKLLIQFQNNGVVDDSQLPKDRFSAERLKGVDSTLKIQPAKLEDSAVYLCASSLNARTGEQYFGPGTRLTVT.

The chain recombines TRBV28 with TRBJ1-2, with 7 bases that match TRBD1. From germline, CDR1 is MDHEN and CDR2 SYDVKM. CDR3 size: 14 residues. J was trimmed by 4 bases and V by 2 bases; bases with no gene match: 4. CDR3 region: CASSLGTASYGYTF. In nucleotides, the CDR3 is TGTGCCAGCAGTTTAGGGACAGCCTCCTATGGCTACACCTTC.

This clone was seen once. The CDR3 coding sequence is TGTGCCAGCAGTACCGGACAGGGAGGAGAAAAACTGTTTTTT. Its translation is CASSTGQGGEKLFF. This rearrangement joins TRBV28 to TRBJ1-4; 8 positions agree with TRBD1. Germline V gene data show CDR1 as MDHEN and CDR2 as SYDVKM. V dropped 5 bases and J dropped 8; count of bases not matched to a gene: 7. This CDR3 has 14 amino acids.

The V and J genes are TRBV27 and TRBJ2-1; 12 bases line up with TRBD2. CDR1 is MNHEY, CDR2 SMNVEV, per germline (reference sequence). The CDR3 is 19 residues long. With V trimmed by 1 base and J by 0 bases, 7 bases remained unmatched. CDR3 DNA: TGTGCCAGCAGTTTATATGGGACTAGCGGGTCGAGCTCCTACAATGAGCAGTTCTTC. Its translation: CASSLYGTSGSSSYNEQFF.

CDR3 loop: CAIKPGQGNSPLHF. In DNA form, the CDR3 reads TGTGCCATCAAACCGGGACAGGGAAATTCACCCCTCCACTTT. The V and J genes are TRBV10-3 and TRBJ1-6, with 9 positions matching TRBD1. The CDR3 is 14 amino acids. J lost 7 bases, V lost 7 bases, and 5 bases had no gene match. Germline V gene sequence: CDR1 ENHRY, CDR2 SYGVKD.

In nucleotides, the CDR3 is TGTGCCAGCAGCCAACTTACTCGCGCCGGGACAGGGGTCGCCTACAATGAGCAGTTCTTC. Amino acids: CASSQLTRAGTGVAYNEQFF. The J gene is TRBJ2-1, the V gene TRBV4-2; TRBD1 aligns across 10 bases. This CDR3 spans 20 amino acids. Germline lookup yields CDR1 LGHNA and CDR2 YNFKEQ. V lost 2 bases and J lost 2; bases outside the gene matches: 15.

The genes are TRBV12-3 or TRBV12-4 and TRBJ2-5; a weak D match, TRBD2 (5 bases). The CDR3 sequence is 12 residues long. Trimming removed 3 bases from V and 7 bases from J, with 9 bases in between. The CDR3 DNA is TGTGCCAGCAGTTTGAGCGGCGGGACCCAGTACTTC. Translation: CASSLSGGTQYF.

CDR3: CASSYTAGRNTEAFF. The CDR3 coding sequence is TGTGCCAGCAGTTACACGGCAGGGCGGAACACTGAAGCTTTCTTT. This chain links TRBV6-5 with TRBJ1-1; TRBD1 might be the D (5 bases). The CDR3 spans 15 residues. Trimming left V 2 bases short and J 1 base short, with 11 bases between. Germline V CDR1 and CDR2: MNHEY, SVGAGI.

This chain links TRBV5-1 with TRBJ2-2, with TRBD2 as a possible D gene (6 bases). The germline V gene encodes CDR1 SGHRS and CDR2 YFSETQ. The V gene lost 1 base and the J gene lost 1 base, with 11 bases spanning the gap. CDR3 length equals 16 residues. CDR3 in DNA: TGCGCCAGCAGCTTGAGTAGCGGCATGAACACCGGGGAGCTGTTTTTT. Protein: CASSLSSGMNTGELFF.

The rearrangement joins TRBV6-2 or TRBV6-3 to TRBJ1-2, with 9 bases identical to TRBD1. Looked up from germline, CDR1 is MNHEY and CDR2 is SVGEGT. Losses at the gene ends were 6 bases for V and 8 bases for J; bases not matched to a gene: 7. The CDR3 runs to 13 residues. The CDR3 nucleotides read TGTGCCAGCAGCCTACAGGGGGCTTTCGGCTACACCTTC. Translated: CASSLQGAFGYTF.

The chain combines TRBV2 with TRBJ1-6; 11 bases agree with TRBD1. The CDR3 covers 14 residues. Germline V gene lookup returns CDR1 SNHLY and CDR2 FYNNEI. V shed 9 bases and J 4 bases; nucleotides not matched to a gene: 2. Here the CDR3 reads CASWDRGYNSPLHF. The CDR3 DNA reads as TGTGCCAGTTGGGACAGGGGGTATAATTCACCCCTCCACTTT.

The CDR3 bases are TGTGCCATCAGTGGGACAGGGAGTACTGAAGCTTTCTTT. Its translation is CAISGTGSTEAFF. The V call is TRBV10-3, the J call TRBJ1-1; 8 nucleotides match TRBD1. V lost 4 bases and J lost 5; bases outside the gene matches: 3. CDR1 is ENHRY, CDR2 SYGVKD, per germline. The CDR3 spans 13 residues.

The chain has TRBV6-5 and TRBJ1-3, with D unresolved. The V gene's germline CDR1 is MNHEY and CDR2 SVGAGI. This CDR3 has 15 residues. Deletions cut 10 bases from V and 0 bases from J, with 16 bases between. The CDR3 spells CATATDGSSGNTIYF. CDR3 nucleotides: TGTGCCACCGCGACGGACGGGAGCTCTGGAAACACCATATATTTT.

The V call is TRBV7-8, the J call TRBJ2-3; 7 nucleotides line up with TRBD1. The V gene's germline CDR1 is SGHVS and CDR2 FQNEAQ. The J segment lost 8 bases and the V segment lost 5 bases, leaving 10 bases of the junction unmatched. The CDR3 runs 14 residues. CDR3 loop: CASSMRTGTGTQYF. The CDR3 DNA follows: TGTGCCAGCAGCATGAGGACAGGCACGGGTACGCAGTATTTT.

CDR3 protein: CASSRGLVNEQFF. As DNA, the CDR3 is TGTGCCAGTAGTAGGGGACTTGTCAATGAGCAGTTCTTC. The V and J genes are TRBV19 and TRBJ2-1; weak D call: TRBD2 (6 bases). Trimming took off 4 bases at V and 6 bases at J, with 10 bases between the two ends. In germline, CDR1 is LNHDA, CDR2 SQIVND (reference sequence). The CDR3 runs 13 residues.

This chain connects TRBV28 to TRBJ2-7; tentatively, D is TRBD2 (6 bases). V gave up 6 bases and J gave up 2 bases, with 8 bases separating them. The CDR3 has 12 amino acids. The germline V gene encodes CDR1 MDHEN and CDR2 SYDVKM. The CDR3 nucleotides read TGTGCCAGCAGGGAGGGGACCTACGAGCAGTACTTC. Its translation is CASREGTYEQYF. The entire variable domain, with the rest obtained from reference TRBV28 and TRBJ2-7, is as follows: DVKVTQSSRYLVKRTGEKVFLECVQDMDHENMFWYRQDPGLGLRLIYFSYDVKMKEKGDIPEGYSVSREKKERFSLILESASTNQTSMYLCASREGTYEQYFGPGTRLTVT.

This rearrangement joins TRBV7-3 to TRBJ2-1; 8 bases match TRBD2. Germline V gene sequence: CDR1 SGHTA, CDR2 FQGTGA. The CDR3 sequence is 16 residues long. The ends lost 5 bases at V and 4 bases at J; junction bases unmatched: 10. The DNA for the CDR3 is TGTGCCAGCAGCCGACGGGAGCGGGAGCATTACAATGAGCAGTTCTTC. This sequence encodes CASSRREREHYNEQFF.

The CDR3 region is CASRQRSYSNQPQHF. CDR3 nucleotides: TGTGCCAGTAGACAGAGATCGTATAGCAATCAGCCCCAGCATTTT. The rearrangement uses TRBV19 and TRBJ1-5; D remains unclear. Trimming pared 6 bases from V and 0 bases from J, leaving 12 bases between. Germline lookup yields CDR1 LNHDA and CDR2 SQIVND (reference sequence). This CDR3 is built from 15 residues.

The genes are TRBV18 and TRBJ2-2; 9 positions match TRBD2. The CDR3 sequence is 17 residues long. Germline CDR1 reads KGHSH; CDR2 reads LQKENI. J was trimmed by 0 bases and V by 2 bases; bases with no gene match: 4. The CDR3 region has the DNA TGTGCCAGCTCACCATCGACTAGCGGAACGAACACCGGGGAGCTGTTTTTT. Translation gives CASSPSTSGTNTGELFF.

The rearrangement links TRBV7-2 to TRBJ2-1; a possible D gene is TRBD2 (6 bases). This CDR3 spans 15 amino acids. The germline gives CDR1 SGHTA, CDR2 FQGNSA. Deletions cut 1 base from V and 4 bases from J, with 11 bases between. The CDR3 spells CASSLVQLAYNEQFF. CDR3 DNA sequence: TGTGCCAGCAGCTTAGTCCAACTAGCATACAATGAGCAGTTCTTC.